This TCR beta chain appears in the sequencing data of a study of T-cell reconstitution after alpha-beta-depleted transplantation in children. This CDR3 has 15 residues. Germline V CDR1 and CDR2: MGHRA, YSYEKL. Trimming removed 5 bases from V and 2 bases from J, with 14 bases in between. This clonotype was detected only a few times. Its target is unknown. Unique molecular identifiers featured in how the TCRbeta library was prepared. TCRdb itself ran the PCR reads through MiXCR, one entry per CDR3 protein. This table holds about 440,000 distinct CDR3 sequences, roughly 44% found once. Study observations and caveats: Several hundred rapidly expanded clones from non-depleted graft cells reportedly supplied alpha-beta T cells about two months post-transplant. Elevated TCRbeta diversity at day 60 was traced, in some patients, to surviving recipient T cells and thymic progenitors.

The J gene is TRBJ2-3, the V gene TRBV4-1, with D possibly matching TRBD2 (6 bases). The source of this sequence is a girl aged 2 to 10 with aplastic anemia, due to receive a stem cell transplant. The sequencing used PBMCs, collected before TCRalphabeta/CD19-depleted stem cell transplant. In nucleotides, the CDR3 is TGCGCCAGCAGCTTCCGGGACTCAGACACAGATACGCAGTATTTT. Protein: CASSFRDSDTDTQYF.